Listed here is a single T cell receptor (beta chain). Its antigen is unknown. cDNA synthesis used the whole RNA isolate, giving expressed TCRB sequences. Measured with immunoSEQ multiplex PCR; TCRdb has only the in-frame clones, and not every one. The table shows some 640,000 clones, with more than 13% occurring only once. The germline V gene has CDR1 MDHEN and CDR2 SYDVKM. This CDR3 region has 15 residues. Trimming removed 7 bases from V and 3 bases from J, with 19 bases in between. The data stem from a study of beta chain features in type 1 diabetes. Study-level results: Type 1 diabetes patients had moderately but significantly shorter TCRB CDR3s in all four CD4+ subsets.

Sequencing used naive CD4+ T cells from blood. This rearrangement joins TRBV28 to TRBJ2-7, with D perhaps matching TRBD1 (6 bases). The sequence came from a man between 18 and 35 years old with type 1 diabetes. DNA of the CDR3: TGTGCCAGCACCCTCCGCTTAGGGGGAATCTACGAGCAGTACTTC. It encodes CASTLRLGGIYEQYF. Variable domain in full (rest from reference TRBV28 and TRBJ2-7): DVKVTQSSRYLVKRTGEKVFLECVQDMDHENMFWYRQDPGLGLRLIYFSYDVKMKEKGDIPEGYSVSREKKERFSLILESASTNQTSMYLCASTLRLGGIYEQYFGPGTRLTVT.